This passage covers 8 T cell receptor beta chains from one sample sequenced in a study of neurological immune-mediated disorders. In TCRdb, the 5' RACE reads were re-called with MiXCR into one record per CDR3 protein. This table holds about 84,000 distinct CDR3 sequences, about 4.5% found once. The time point here: longitudinal time-point 3. The sequenced material came from PBMCs. The receptors shown here come from a woman aged 55-70 years with multiple sclerosis.

This clonotype appeared many times. The chain carries TRBV7-8 and TRBJ2-5; 7 nucleotides match TRBD1. After removal of 5 bases from V and 6 bases from J, the junction contained 6 bases not matched to a gene. The CDR3 has 13 residues. The germline V gene has CDR1 SGHVS and CDR2 FQNEAQ. The CDR3 nucleotides read TGTGCCAGCAGCCCTCGACAGGGCCAGACCCAGTACTTC. It translates to CASSPRQGQTQYF.

This clonotype was observed many times. The V call is TRBV20-1, the J call TRBJ2-4; maybe TRBD1 (6 bases). Germline CDR1 is DFQATT and CDR2 is SNEGSKA (reference sequence). The V gene lost 2 bases and the J gene lost 5 bases, with 13 bases spanning the gap. The CDR3 contains 14 residues. The CDR3 spells CSARRGFGENIQYF. CDR3 bases: TGCAGTGCTAGAAGGGGGTTTGGGGAAAACATTCAGTACTTC.

This clonotype was picked up a small number of times. A much larger clone differs from this one at a single base, so this may be a read error. The V call is TRBV25-1, the J call TRBJ1-1; perhaps TRBD1 as D (5 bases). Germline assignment: CDR1 MGHDK and CDR2 SYGVNS. CDR3 length: 16 amino acids. V was cut by 4 bases and J by 7 bases, with 22 bases left in between. The CDR3 sequence is CASSATTVGLEDEAFF. CDR3 nucleotide sequence: TGTGCCAGCAGTGCCACTACAGTGGGGCTGGAGGATGAAGCTTTCTTT.

The V call is TRBV11-2, the J call TRBJ2-1; TRBD1 or TRBD2 may be the D gene (5 bases each). Germline CDR1 is SGHAT and CDR2 is FQNNGV. V was cut by 0 bases and J by 4 bases, with 16 bases left in between. This CDR3 spans 17 amino acids. CDR3 region: CASSLDRRQGKYNEQFF. The DNA for the CDR3 is TGTGCCAGCAGCTTAGATCGGAGGCAGGGAAAATACAATGAGCAGTTCTTC.

V and J are TRBV3-1 and TRBJ2-1, with D possibly called TRBD1 or TRBD2 (5 bases each). The CDR3 extends over 15 amino acids. V was clipped by 3 bases and J by 7 bases, with 16 bases between them. The germline V gene has CDR1 LGHDT and CDR2 YNNKEL (reference sequence). Written as DNA, the CDR3 is TGTGCCAGCAGCCATGGGGACCTCCGGGGTAATGAGCAGTTCTTC. Amino acids: CASSHGDLRGNEQFF.

This clonotype has a count of ten or more. The rearrangement uses TRBV11-2 and TRBJ2-1; D is uncertain. The length of the CDR3 is 15 residues. The germline V gene has CDR1 SGHAT and CDR2 FQNNGV. Trimming cost V 5 bases and J 3 bases, with 14 bases left between them. This CDR3 reads CASSPWQNIYNEQFF. CDR3 bases: TGTGCCAGCAGCCCGTGGCAGAATATCTACAATGAGCAGTTCTTC.

This clonotype was observed many times. V gene TRBV2 combines with J gene TRBJ1-1, with D maybe TRBD1 (5 bases). From germline, CDR1 is SNHLY and CDR2 FYNNEI. The CDR3 is 15 residues long. Trimming pared 6 bases from V and 4 bases from J, leaving 18 bases between. CDR3 bases: TGTGCCAGCAGAGCGGGCGAGGGGCTGGGCACTGAAGCTTTCTTT. It codes for CASRAGEGLGTEAFF.

This clonotype was observed a few times. The chain employs TRBV19 and TRBJ2-2; D not resolved. This CDR3 spans 14 amino acids. Deletions cut 6 bases from V and 0 bases from J, with 8 bases between. Germline V gene lookup returns CDR1 LNHDA and CDR2 SQIVND (reference sequence). Here the CDR3 reads CASRWATNTGELFF. CDR3 coding DNA: TGTGCCAGTAGATGGGCAACGAACACCGGGGAGCTGTTTTTT.